The 30 T cell receptor beta chains reported below all come from one sample, sequenced in a study of Ad26.COV2.S vaccination and SARS-CoV-2 variants (dated by TCRdb to about 2021). Interpreted using the paper, the treatment or condition label stands for: over 15 received Ad26.COV2.S at low or high dose, single or two shots; about 5 received placebo; per-sample allocation not given. For vaccine and placebo recipients, repertoires were sequenced using samples collected on day 63 after the first injection. The library relied on the immunoSEQ multiplex PCR assay. TCRdb limited this immuneACCESS table to in-frame rearrangements with V and J called. A share of clones is missing; checked studies link under half to unresolved V genes, and the rest is unexplained. Recorded for this sample are roughly 350,000 clones; 80% to 90% of them occurred a single time. The ten most abundant clones make up roughly 5% of the sample.

The starting material was peripheral blood, obtained in a trial of Ad26.COV2.S vaccine versus placebo. Receptors originate from a person aged 18-60 years who received the Ad26.COV2.S COVID-19 vaccine or a placebo.

The chain has TRBV5-1 and TRBJ2-1; 8 bases map to TRBD1. The CDR3 totals 14 residues. Losses at the gene ends were 4 bases for V and 5 bases for J; bases not matched to a gene: 5. Germline CDR1 and CDR2: SGHRS and YFSETQ. The CDR3 DNA is TGCGCCAGCAGCCCGGGACAGGTTGACAATGAGCAGTTCTTC. Its protein product is CASSPGQVDNEQFF.

The chain couples TRBV10-3 to TRBJ1-3; D not certain. CDR3 length: 14 amino acids. Trimming removed 8 bases from V and 2 bases from J, with 13 bases in between. The V gene's germline CDR1 is ENHRY and CDR2 SYGVKD. This CDR3 reads CAIGSQEAGNTIYF. CDR3 DNA sequence: TGTGCCATCGGGTCTCAGGAAGCTGGAAACACCATATATTTT.

V and J are TRBV10-3 and TRBJ1-1; no clear D gene. CDR3 length equals 14 residues. The V gene's germline CDR1 is ENHRY and CDR2 SYGVKD. V was pared by 3 bases and J by 9 bases, with 17 bases between. The DNA of the CDR3 is TGTGCCATCAGTGACTATGGCATGCGCAGTCAAGCTTTCTTT. This encodes CAISDYGMRSQAFF.

V is TRBV5-1 and J is TRBJ2-3; D uncertain. Per the germline V gene, CDR1 is SGHRS and CDR2 is YFSETQ. The CDR3 is 14 amino acids. Trimming left V 0 bases short and J 2 bases short, with 7 bases between. The CDR3 region is CASSLVENTDTQYF. In DNA form, the CDR3 reads TGCGCCAGCAGCTTGGTGGAGAACACAGATACGCAGTATTTT.

The V call is TRBV5-1, the J call TRBJ2-3; 8 bases are a match to TRBD1. This CDR3 is built from 15 residues. Germline loops: CDR1 SGHRS, CDR2 YFSETQ. V was clipped by 3 bases and J by 1 base; unmatched bases: 4. The CDR3 loop reads CASSSWTGRTDTQYF. The CDR3 DNA reads TGCGCCAGCAGCTCCTGGACAGGGCGCACAGATACGCAGTATTTT.

The rearrangement uses TRBV19 and TRBJ1-1, with D unresolved. In germline, CDR1 is LNHDA, CDR2 SQIVND (reference sequence). V lost 5 bases to trimming and J lost 0 bases, with 13 bases between them. The CDR3 sequence is 15 residues long. CDR3 sequence (DNA): TGTGCCAGTAGTGGATCCGACTTGGTGAACACTGAAGCTTTCTTT. Translating it yields CASSGSDLVNTEAFF.

The chain couples TRBV6-2 or TRBV6-3 to TRBJ1-1; tentatively, D is TRBD1 (5 bases). Germline lookup yields CDR1 MNHEY and CDR2 SVGEGT. CDR3 length equals 14 residues. Trimming removed 2 bases at V and 2 bases at J, with 9 bases between. Here the CDR3 reads CASSYPGVNTEAFF. The CDR3 region has the DNA TGTGCCAGCAGTTACCCGGGGGTAAACACTGAAGCTTTCTTT.

CDR3: CASSAGGGGTDTQYF. CDR3 in DNA: TGTGCCAGCAGCGCAGGGGGCGGGGGCACAGATACGCAGTATTTT. The chain has TRBV9 and TRBJ2-3; 8 bases fit TRBD1. Germline V lookup: CDR1 SGDLS, CDR2 YYNGEE. Losses at the gene ends were 3 bases for V and 1 base for J; bases not matched to a gene: 4. The CDR3 totals 15 residues.

This chain links TRBV5-4 with TRBJ1-1; 9 bases align to TRBD1. CDR3 length: 13 amino acids. CDR1 SGHNT and CDR2 YYREEE come from the germline V gene (reference sequence). The V and J ends lost 1 base and 11 bases, in that order; junction bases with no gene match: 6. The CDR3 here is CASSLTGGLGAFF. In DNA, the CDR3 is TGTGCCAGCAGCTTGACAGGGGGCCTCGGGGCTTTCTTT.

The V call is TRBV19, the J call TRBJ2-1, with a weak D call TRBD2 (6 bases). The germline V gene has CDR1 LNHDA and CDR2 SQIVND (reference sequence). Between the trimmed V and J ends, which lost 4 bases and 2 bases, there was a span of 9 bases. This CDR3 comprises 14 residues. The chain's CDR3 is CASSTGEAYNEQFF. Here the CDR3 DNA reads TGTGCCAGTAGTACCGGGGAGGCCTACAATGAGCAGTTCTTC.

This sequence joins TRBV5-6 and TRBJ1-2; 7 bases align to TRBD1. Losses at the gene ends were 0 bases for V and 4 bases for J; bases not matched to a gene: 6. The CDR3 sequence is 15 residues long. Germline-derived CDR1 and CDR2 are SGHDT and YYEEEE. In DNA form, the CDR3 reads TGTGCCAGCAGCTTGGATCGCAGGGGGACCTATGGCTACACCTTC. This sequence encodes CASSLDRRGTYGYTF.

V and J are TRBV28 and TRBJ2-6; D uncertain. The CDR3 spans 13 residues. Germline assignment: CDR1 MDHEN and CDR2 SYDVKM. The V gene lost 6 bases and the J gene lost 1 base, with 4 bases spanning the gap. CDR3 nucleotides: TGTGCCAGCAGCATATCTGGGGCCAACGTCCTGACTTTC. This gives the protein CASSISGANVLTF.

This chain joins TRBV27 and TRBJ1-1; D not certain. V lost 3 bases and J lost 0, with 11 bases in between. There are 15 residues in the CDR3. CDR1 is MNHEY and CDR2 is SMNVEV in the germline V gene (reference sequence). The CDR3 reads CASSFGQNMNTEAFF. In DNA, the CDR3 is TGTGCCAGCAGTTTCGGCCAGAACATGAACACTGAAGCTTTCTTT.

V gene TRBV12-3 or TRBV12-4 combines with J gene TRBJ1-2, with 7 positions matching TRBD1. The CDR3 spans 12 residues. V shed 6 bases, J shed 8 bases, and the junction held 6 bases outside the gene matches. The CDR3 reads CASSPGTAGYTF. The CDR3 bases are TGTGCCAGCAGCCCCGGGACAGCAGGCTACACCTTC.

The rearrangement links TRBV6-1 to TRBJ1-3; perhaps TRBD1 as D (5 bases). V gave up 1 base and J gave up 4 bases, with 11 bases separating them. CDR3 length: 15 residues. Looked up from germline, CDR1 is MNHNS and CDR2 is SASEGT. The CDR3 spells CASSEGLGVGNTIYF. The CDR3 bases are TGTGCCAGCAGTGAAGGATTAGGGGTAGGAAACACCATATATTTT.

J is TRBJ1-1 and V is TRBV27; TRBD1 is a possible D gene (5 bases). The V end lost 6 bases, the J end lost 4 bases, and 18 bases lay between the germline ends. This CDR3 is built from 15 residues. CDR1 is MNHEY and CDR2 is SMNVEV in the germline V gene (reference sequence). CDR3 nucleotide sequence: TGTGCCAGCAGCCCATTCCGCGTGGGGGTCACTGAAGCTTTCTTT. This translates into CASSPFRVGVTEAFF.

As regards this clone: Other DNA sequences in the sample encode the same CDR3. The chain uses TRBV2 and TRBJ1-6; TRBD1 agrees at 8 bases. Germline trimming cut 4 bases from V and 7 bases from J; bases unmatched to any gene: 0. This CDR3 has 13 amino acids. CDR1 and CDR2 (germline): SNHLY, FYNNEI. CDR3 residues: CASSGQGNSPLHF. The DNA of the CDR3 is TGTGCCAGCAGTGGACAGGGGAATTCACCCCTCCACTTT.

The V gene is TRBV11-2, the J gene TRBJ1-2; perhaps TRBD1 as D (6 bases). V was cut by 4 bases and J by 5 bases, with 20 bases left in between. Germline-derived CDR1 and CDR2 are SGHAT and FQNNGV. The CDR3 consists of 16 residues. The CDR3 DNA is TGTGCCAGCAGCTCAGCGTGGGGGCACGAGAGTTATGGCTACACCTTC. Its translation: CASSSAWGHESYGYTF.

The chain employs TRBV6-5 and TRBJ2-3; 13 bases align to TRBD2. The trim removed 6 bases at V and 6 bases at J, leaving 6 bases unmatched. The CDR3 is 15 amino acids. Per the germline V gene, CDR1 is MNHEY and CDR2 is SVGAGI. In nucleotides, the CDR3 is TGTGCCAGCAGCGGACTAGCGGGAGTTAGTGATACGCAGTATTTT. The encoded protein is CASSGLAGVSDTQYF.

The rearrangement joins TRBV7-2 to TRBJ2-1; 9 bases are shared with TRBD2. Germline V gene sequence: CDR1 SGHTA, CDR2 FQGNSA. With 0 bases clipped from V and 4 bases from J, the junction kept 4 bases outside the gene matches. This CDR3 spans 16 amino acids. The CDR3: CASSLAGLAGYNEQFF. In DNA form, the CDR3 reads TGTGCCAGCAGCTTAGCTGGGCTAGCGGGGTACAATGAGCAGTTCTTC.

The CDR3 nucleotides are TGTGCCAGCTCACTTCGGAGCGCCACTAGCGGAGTCGCCTACGAGCAGTACTTC. This encodes CASSLRSATSGVAYEQYF. This sequence joins TRBV18 and TRBJ2-7; 8 nucleotides align to TRBD2. V lost 4 bases and J lost 2; bases outside the gene matches: 16. The germline V gene encodes CDR1 KGHSH and CDR2 LQKENI. The CDR3 covers 18 residues.

V usage is TRBV9 and J usage is TRBJ2-1; tentatively, D is TRBD2 (6 bases). Germline lookup yields CDR1 SGDLS and CDR2 YYNGEE. V shed 4 bases and J shed 4 bases, with 18 bases lying between them. This CDR3 spans 16 amino acids. DNA for the CDR3: TGTGCCAGCAGCCCTCAGGGTTGGGGAGGTTACAATGAGCAGTTCTTC. This encodes CASSPQGWGGYNEQFF. Filled out from reference TRBV9 and TRBJ2-1, the complete variable domain reads DSGVTQTPKHLITATGQRVTLRCSPRSGDLSVYWYQQSLDQGLQFLIQYYNGEERAKGNILERFSAQQFPDLHSELNLSSLELGDSALYFCASSPQGWGGYNEQFFGPGTRLTVL.

The genes are TRBV28 and TRBJ1-2; 8 bases align to TRBD1. The CDR3 runs to 16 residues. The germline gives CDR1 MDHEN, CDR2 SYDVKM. V was pared by 7 bases and J by 4 bases, with 14 bases of the junction left unmatched. In DNA, the CDR3 is TGTGCCAGCATACCACGGACAGGGAGGATGGGCTATGGCTACACCTTC. It specifies CASIPRTGRMGYGYTF.

V and J are TRBV2 and TRBJ2-7, with TRBD2 as a possible D gene (5 bases). Germline V CDR1 and CDR2: SNHLY, FYNNEI. V gave up 3 bases and J gave up 0 bases, with 12 bases separating them. The CDR3 contains 15 residues. The chain's CDR3 is CASSEGARSSYEQYF. The CDR3 region has the DNA TGTGCCAGCAGTGAGGGAGCGAGGAGCTCCTACGAGCAGTACTTC.

The chain has TRBV3-1 (or the pseudogene TRBV3-2) and TRBJ2-1; D possibly uses TRBD1 or TRBD2 (5 bases each). The germline CDR1 and CDR2 sequences are LGHDT and YNNKEL (reference sequence). Trimming left V 1 base short and J 6 bases short, with 22 bases between. There are 18 residues in the CDR3. CDR3 residues: CASSQGGILEYGLNEQFF. The CDR3 DNA reads as TGTGCCAGCAGCCAAGGGGGGATTCTAGAATACGGACTCAATGAGCAGTTCTTC.

The rearrangement links TRBV9 to TRBJ2-3; 8 nucleotides match TRBD2. Germline assignment: CDR1 SGDLS and CDR2 YYNGEE. The ends lost 0 bases at V and 6 bases at J; junction bases unmatched: 9. This CDR3 contains 16 residues. The CDR3 protein is CASSVGDSGILDTQYF. The CDR3 DNA is TGTGCCAGCAGCGTAGGGGATAGCGGGATTTTGGATACGCAGTATTTT.

The rearrangement uses TRBV19 and TRBJ2-7, with D perhaps assigned TRBD1 or TRBD2 (6 bases each). The CDR3 runs 14 residues. Between the trimmed V and J ends, which lost 5 bases and 4 bases, there was a span of 15 bases. Germline V CDR1 and CDR2: LNHDA, SQIVND (reference sequence). The chain's CDR3 is CASSGGMDSYEQYF. For the CDR3, the DNA is TGTGCCAGTAGTGGGGGGATGGACAGTTACGAGCAGTACTTC.

The rearrangement joins TRBV6-5 to TRBJ2-1; 10 bases align to TRBD2. The CDR3 loop spans 14 amino acids. With V trimmed by 4 bases and J by 3 bases, 0 bases remained unmatched. The germline V gene has CDR1 MNHEY and CDR2 SVGAGI. The CDR3 bases are TGTGCCAGCAGTTTAGCGGGGGGCTACAATGAGCAGTTCTTC. Its protein product is CASSLAGGYNEQFF.

V gene TRBV5-4 combines with J gene TRBJ1-1; no clear D. The CDR3 is 13 residues long. Germline-derived CDR1 and CDR2 are SGHNT and YYREEE (reference sequence). The ends were cut back, 3 bases at V and 3 bases at J, with 9 bases in the middle. This chain's CDR3 is CASSSIEDTEAFF. CDR3 coding DNA: TGTGCCAGCAGCTCAATCGAGGACACTGAAGCTTTCTTT.

The chain employs TRBV28 and TRBJ2-1, with TRBD2 as a possible D gene (6 bases). Germline V gene sequence: CDR1 MDHEN, CDR2 SYDVKM. The CDR3 spans 16 residues. V dropped 6 bases and J dropped 0 bases, with 15 bases sitting between them. CDR3 amino acids: CASSLIAESSYNEQFF. CDR3 DNA: TGTGCCAGCAGCCTGATAGCGGAGAGCTCCTACAATGAGCAGTTCTTC.